These 13 T cell receptor beta chains share one sample of origin, sequenced in a study of cytomegalovirus exposure and HLA in healthy donors. PCR used 60 Vbeta primers and 13 Jbeta primers. TCRdb keeps only in-frame clones here, not all; method: immunoSEQ multiplex PCR. Of some 150,000 clones listed, roughly 79% were seen once; the top ten hold roughly 6.3%. Sequencing was done on a sample of PBMCs. The receptor set was obtained from a woman aged 40 to 55 in good health and CMV-seropositive.

V is TRBV18 and J is TRBJ2-7; 9 positions agree with TRBD1. Looked up from germline, CDR1 is KGHSH and CDR2 is LQKENI. V was clipped by 4 bases and J by 6 bases; unmatched bases: 7. The CDR3 has 14 amino acids. The CDR3 sequence: CASSLRQGEGEQYF. As DNA, the CDR3 is TGTGCCAGCTCACTTCGACAGGGGGAGGGCGAGCAGTACTTC. Together with reference TRBV18 and TRBJ2-7, the CDR3 gives the full variable domain: NAGVMQNPRHLVRRRGQEARLRCSPMKGHSHVYWYRQLPEEGLKFMVYLQKENIIDESGMPKERFSAEFPKEGPSILRIQQVVRGDSAAYFCASSLRQGEGEQYFGPGTRLTVT.

This clone was recorded only once. The chain couples TRBV30 to TRBJ1-1, with D perhaps TRBD1 (5 bases). V lost 0 bases, J lost 11 bases, and 13 bases lay in between. Germline V gives CDR1 GTSNPN, CDR2 SVGIG (reference sequence). The CDR3 has 12 residues. For the CDR3, the DNA is TGTGCCTGGAGTGTACAAGGGGCCTCGGCTTTCTTT. It yields the protein CAWSVQGASAFF.

The chain employs TRBV7-2 and TRBJ1-3; D not certain. The germline V and J ends were trimmed by 5 bases and 4 bases, with 9 bases remaining between them. The CDR3 has 13 residues. Germline-derived CDR1 and CDR2 are SGHTA and FQGNSA. The CDR3 here is CASSVYGGNTIYF. The CDR3 coding sequence is TGTGCCAGCAGCGTCTACGGGGGAAACACCATATATTTT. Filled out from reference TRBV7-2 and TRBJ1-3, the complete variable domain reads GAGVSQSPSNKVTEKGKDVELRCDPISGHTALYWYRQSLGQGLEFLIYFQGNSAPDKSGLPSDRFSAERTGGSVSTLTIQRTQQEDSAVYLCASSVYGGNTIYFGEGSWLTVV.

The V gene is TRBV5-1, the J gene TRBJ1-5; D is unresolved. The germline CDR1 and CDR2 sequences are SGHRS and YFSETQ. Trimming pared 0 bases from V and 6 bases from J, leaving 13 bases between. This CDR3 region has 15 residues. For the CDR3, the DNA is TGCGCCAGCAGCTTGGGACCGGGTGAAGGTCAGCCCCAGCATTTT. This translates into CASSLGPGEGQPQHF. Filled out from reference TRBV5-1 and TRBJ1-5, the complete variable domain reads KAGVTQTPRYLIKTRGQQVTLSCSPISGHRSVSWYQQTPGQGLQFLFEYFSETQRNKGNFPGRFSGRQFSNSRSEMNVSTLELGDSALYLCASSLGPGEGQPQHFGDGTRLSIL.

V gene TRBV28 combines with J gene TRBJ2-7; 10 bases map to TRBD1. The CDR3 sequence is 15 residues long. Unmatched junction bases numbered 8, after V lost 6 bases and J lost 3 bases. Looked up from germline, CDR1 is MDHEN and CDR2 is SYDVKM. The CDR3 is CASRAPGQGFYEQYF. In DNA, the CDR3 is TGTGCCAGCAGGGCACCGGGACAGGGGTTCTACGAGCAGTACTTC.

V usage is TRBV7-2 and J usage is TRBJ2-3, with 7 bases that match TRBD1. CDR1 is SGHTA and CDR2 is FQGNSA in the germline V gene. The CDR3 extends over 15 amino acids. The ends lost 5 bases at V and 1 base at J; junction bases unmatched: 6. The CDR3 DNA sequence: TGTGCCAGCAGCAAAGGGGGCAGGGGCACAGATACGCAGTATTTT. Residues: CASSKGGRGTDTQYF.

The rearrangement joins TRBV19 to TRBJ1-3; no reliable D call. The germline gives CDR1 LNHDA, CDR2 SQIVND (reference sequence). The germline V and J ends were trimmed by 3 bases and 0 bases, with 6 bases remaining between them. The CDR3 is 14 residues long. The CDR3 sequence is CASSIWSSGNTIYF. For the CDR3, the DNA is TGTGCCAGTAGTATCTGGAGCTCTGGAAACACCATATATTTT.

The rearrangement links TRBV4-1 to TRBJ1-1; 8 bases agree with TRBD1. Germline lookup yields CDR1 MGHRA and CDR2 YSYEKL. Trimming cost V 2 bases and J 12 bases; bases outside gene matches: 8. There are 13 residues in the CDR3. The CDR3 is CASSQTPDRDPFF. The CDR3 DNA follows: TGCGCCAGCAGCCAAACCCCGGACAGGGACCCTTTCTTT.

The V gene is TRBV5-1, the J gene TRBJ2-5; a weak D match, TRBD1 (5 bases). Trimming removed 6 bases at V and 5 bases at J, with 8 bases between. The CDR3 loop spans 11 amino acids. The germline gives CDR1 SGHRS, CDR2 YFSETQ. This CDR3 reads CASIQGETQYF. The CDR3 DNA reads TGCGCCAGCATTCAGGGTGAGACCCAGTACTTC.

This chain uses TRBV4-1 with TRBJ1-1, with 9 bases matching TRBD1. The junction had 4 bases not matched to a gene; V was cut back by 4 bases and J by 1 base. This CDR3 contains 15 residues. Germline CDR1 reads MGHRA; CDR2 reads YSYEKL. CDR3 sequence reads: CASSPGTGRNTEAFF. For the CDR3, the DNA is TGCGCCAGCAGCCCCGGGACAGGGAGGAACACTGAAGCTTTCTTT.

The chain recombines TRBV5-1 with TRBJ2-1, with 9 bases identical to TRBD2. After removal of 1 base from V and 5 bases from J, the junction contained 4 bases not matched to a gene. The CDR3 covers 15 residues. Germline CDR1 is SGHRS and CDR2 is YFSETQ. CDR3 nucleotide sequence: TGCGCCAGCAGCTTGAGTAGCGGGGGAAACAATGAGCAGTTCTTC. Translated, it gives CASSLSSGGNNEQFF.

The V gene is TRBV19, the J gene TRBJ1-5; TRBD1 agrees at 9 bases. Germline-derived CDR1 and CDR2 are LNHDA and SQIVND (reference sequence). J lost 6 bases, V lost 1 base, and 4 bases had no gene match. The CDR3 is 15 amino acids. CDR3 coding DNA: TGTGCCAGTAGTATAGTGACAGGGGGAACTCAGCCCCAGCATTTT. This encodes CASSIVTGGTQPQHF.

This sequence joins TRBV5-1 and TRBJ1-1, with a tentative D call TRBD1 (6 bases). From germline, CDR1 is SGHRS and CDR2 YFSETQ. The CDR3 is 14 amino acids. V was clipped by 4 bases and J by 2 bases, with 12 bases between them. The CDR3 spells CASSPGGGNTEAFF. The CDR3 region has the DNA TGCGCCAGCAGCCCGGGAGGGGGAAACACTGAAGCTTTCTTT.